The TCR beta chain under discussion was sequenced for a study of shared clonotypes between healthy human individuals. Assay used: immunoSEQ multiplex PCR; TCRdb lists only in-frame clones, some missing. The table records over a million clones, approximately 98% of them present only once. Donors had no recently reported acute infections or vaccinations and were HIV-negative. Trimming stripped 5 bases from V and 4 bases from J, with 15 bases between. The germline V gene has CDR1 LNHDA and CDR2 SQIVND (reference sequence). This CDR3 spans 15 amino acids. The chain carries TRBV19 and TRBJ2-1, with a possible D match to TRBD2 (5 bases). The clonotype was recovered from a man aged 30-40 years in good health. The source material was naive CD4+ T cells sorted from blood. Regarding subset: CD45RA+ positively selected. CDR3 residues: CASSPASRSYNEQFF. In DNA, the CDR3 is TGTGCCAGTAGTCCCGCTAGCCGTTCTTACAATGAGCAGTTCTTC.